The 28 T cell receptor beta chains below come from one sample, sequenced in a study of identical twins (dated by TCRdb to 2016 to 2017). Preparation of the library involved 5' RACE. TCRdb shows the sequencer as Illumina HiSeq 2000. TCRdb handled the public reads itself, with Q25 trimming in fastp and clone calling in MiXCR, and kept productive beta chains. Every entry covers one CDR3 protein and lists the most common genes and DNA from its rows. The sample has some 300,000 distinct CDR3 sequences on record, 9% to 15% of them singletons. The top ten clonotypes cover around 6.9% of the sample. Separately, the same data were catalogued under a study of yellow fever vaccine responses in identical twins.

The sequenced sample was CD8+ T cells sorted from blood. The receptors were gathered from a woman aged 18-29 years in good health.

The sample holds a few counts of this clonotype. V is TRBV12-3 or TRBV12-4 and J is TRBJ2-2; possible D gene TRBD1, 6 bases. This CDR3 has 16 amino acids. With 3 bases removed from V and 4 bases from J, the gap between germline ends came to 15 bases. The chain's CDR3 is CASSFDRSVGTGELFF. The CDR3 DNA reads TGTGCCAGCAGTTTCGACAGGAGCGTGGGCACCGGGGAGCTGTTTTTT.

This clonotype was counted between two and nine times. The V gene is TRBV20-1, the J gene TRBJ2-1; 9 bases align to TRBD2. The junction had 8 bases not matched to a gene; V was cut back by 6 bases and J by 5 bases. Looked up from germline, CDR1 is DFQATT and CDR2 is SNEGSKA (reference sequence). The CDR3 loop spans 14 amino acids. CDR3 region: CSAPGLANNNEQFF. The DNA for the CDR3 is TGCAGTGCCCCGGGACTAGCAAACAACAATGAGCAGTTCTTC.

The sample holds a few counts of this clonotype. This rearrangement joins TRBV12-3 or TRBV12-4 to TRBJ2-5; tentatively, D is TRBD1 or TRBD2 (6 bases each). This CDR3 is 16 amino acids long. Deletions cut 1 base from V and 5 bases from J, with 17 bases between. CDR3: CASSLEGEGGLETQYF. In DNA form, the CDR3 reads TGTGCCAGCAGTTTAGAGGGTGAAGGGGGGCTCGAGACCCAGTACTTC.

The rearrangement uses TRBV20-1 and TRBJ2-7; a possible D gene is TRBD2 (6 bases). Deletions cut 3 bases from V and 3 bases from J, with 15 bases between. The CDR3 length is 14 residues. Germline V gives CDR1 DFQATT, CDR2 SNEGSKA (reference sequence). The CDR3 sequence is CSASGGSFGYEQYF. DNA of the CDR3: TGCAGTGCTAGTGGGGGGAGTTTTGGCTACGAGCAGTACTTC.

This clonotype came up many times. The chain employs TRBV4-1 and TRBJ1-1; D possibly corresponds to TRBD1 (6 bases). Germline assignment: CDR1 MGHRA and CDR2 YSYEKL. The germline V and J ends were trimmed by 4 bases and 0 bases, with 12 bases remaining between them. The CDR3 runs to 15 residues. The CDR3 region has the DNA TGCGCCAGCAGCCGAAACAGGGAATTGAACACTGAAGCTTTCTTT. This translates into CASSRNRELNTEAFF.

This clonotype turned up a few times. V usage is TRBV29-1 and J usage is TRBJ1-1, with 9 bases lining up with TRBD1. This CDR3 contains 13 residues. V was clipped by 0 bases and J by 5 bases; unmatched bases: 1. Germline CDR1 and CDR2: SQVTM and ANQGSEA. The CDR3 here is CSVEDGQGTEAFF. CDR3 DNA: TGCAGCGTTGAAGATGGACAGGGGACTGAAGCTTTCTTT.

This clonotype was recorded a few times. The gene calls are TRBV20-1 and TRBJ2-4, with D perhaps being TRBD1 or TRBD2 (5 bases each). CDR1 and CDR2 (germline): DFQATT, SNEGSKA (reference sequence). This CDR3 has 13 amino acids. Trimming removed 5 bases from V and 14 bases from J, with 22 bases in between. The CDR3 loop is CSAVPGLIGDEYF. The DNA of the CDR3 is TGCAGTGCTGTCCCTGGGTTAATCGGGGACGAGTACTTC.

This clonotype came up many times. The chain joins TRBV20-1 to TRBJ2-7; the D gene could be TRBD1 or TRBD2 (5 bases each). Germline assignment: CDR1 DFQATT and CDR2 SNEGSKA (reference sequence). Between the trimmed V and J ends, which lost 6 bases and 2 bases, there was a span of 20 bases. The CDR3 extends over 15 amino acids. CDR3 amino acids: CSATGLTSDPYEQYF. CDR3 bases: TGCAGTGCAACGGGGCTAACTTCAGACCCCTACGAGCAGTACTTC.

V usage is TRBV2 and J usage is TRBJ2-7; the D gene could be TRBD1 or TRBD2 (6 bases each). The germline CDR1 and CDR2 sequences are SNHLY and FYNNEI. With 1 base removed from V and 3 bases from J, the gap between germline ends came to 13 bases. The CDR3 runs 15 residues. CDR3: CASSEGGGFFYEQYF. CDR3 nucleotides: TGTGCCAGCAGTGAAGGAGGGGGGTTTTTCTACGAGCAGTACTTC.

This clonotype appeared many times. CDR3 in DNA: TGCGCCAGCAGCCCTCCTAGCGGGGGGGCTGAGCAGTTCTTC. This gives the protein CASSPPSGGAEQFF. The chain carries TRBV4-1 and TRBJ2-1, with 12 bases fitting TRBD2. The J segment lost 9 bases and the V segment lost 4 bases, leaving 4 bases of the junction unmatched. This CDR3 is 14 amino acids long. Per germline, CDR1 MGHRA and CDR2 YSYEKL.

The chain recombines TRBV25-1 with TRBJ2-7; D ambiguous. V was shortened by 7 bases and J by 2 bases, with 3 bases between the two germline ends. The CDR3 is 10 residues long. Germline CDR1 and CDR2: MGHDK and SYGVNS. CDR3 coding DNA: TGTGCCAGCATGGCCTACGAGCAGTACTTC. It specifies CASMAYEQYF.

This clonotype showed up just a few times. The CDR3 sequence is CSVEDYPRDTRLGTEAFF. CDR3 bases: TGCAGCGTTGAAGATTATCCCCGGGACACTAGGTTGGGCACTGAAGCTTTCTTT. The V call is TRBV29-1, the J call TRBJ1-1, with D possibly matching TRBD1 (6 bases). This CDR3 has 18 amino acids. V dropped 0 bases and J dropped 4 bases, with 24 bases sitting between them. Looked up from germline, CDR1 is SQVTM and CDR2 is ANQGSEA.

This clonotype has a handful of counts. The CDR3 DNA is TGTGCCAGCAGTTATGGAGAGGGTCCTGAAGCTTTCTTT. It translates to CASSYGEGPEAFF. V usage is TRBV6-2 or TRBV6-3 and J usage is TRBJ1-1, with D hard to call. Trimming left V 3 bases short and J 6 bases short, with 11 bases between. This CDR3 has 13 amino acids. Germline V gives CDR1 MNHEY, CDR2 SVGEGT.

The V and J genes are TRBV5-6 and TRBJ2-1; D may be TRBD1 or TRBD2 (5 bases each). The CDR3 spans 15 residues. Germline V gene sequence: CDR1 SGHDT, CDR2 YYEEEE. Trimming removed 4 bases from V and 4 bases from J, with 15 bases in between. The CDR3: CASSQAGALYNEQFF. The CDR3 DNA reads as TGTGCCAGCAGCCAGGCCGGGGCCCTTTACAATGAGCAGTTCTTC. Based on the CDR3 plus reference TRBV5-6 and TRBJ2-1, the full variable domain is DAGVTQSPTHLIKTRGQQVTLRCSPKSGHDTVSWYQQALGQGPQFIFQYYEEEERQRGNFPDRFSGHQFPNYSSELNVNALLLGDSALYLCASSQAGALYNEQFFGPGTRLTVL.

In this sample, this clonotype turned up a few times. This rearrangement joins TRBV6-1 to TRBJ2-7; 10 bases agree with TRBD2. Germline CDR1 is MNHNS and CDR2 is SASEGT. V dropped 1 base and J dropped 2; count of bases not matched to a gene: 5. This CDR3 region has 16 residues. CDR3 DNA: TGTGCCAGCAGTGAAGGTCTAGCGGGGGCCACCTACGAGCAGTACGTC. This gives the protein CASSEGLAGATYEQYV.

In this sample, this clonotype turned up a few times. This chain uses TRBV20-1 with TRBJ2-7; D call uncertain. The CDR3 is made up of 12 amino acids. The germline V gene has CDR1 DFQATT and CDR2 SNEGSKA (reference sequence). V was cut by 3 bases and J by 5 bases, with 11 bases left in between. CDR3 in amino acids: CSARDEGHEQYF. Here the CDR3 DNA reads TGCAGTGCTAGGGACGAAGGCCACGAGCAGTACTTC.

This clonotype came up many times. The CDR3 DNA reads TGCGCCAGCAGCCACGACGGGGGACTTAATGAAAAACTGTTTTTT. Translation gives CASSHDGGLNEKLFF. The V and J genes are TRBV4-1 and TRBJ1-4, with D tentatively TRBD1 (5 bases). The V end was cut by 3 bases, the J end by 4 bases, with 12 bases between. The length of the CDR3 is 15 residues. Germline V gene data show CDR1 as MGHRA and CDR2 as YSYEKL.

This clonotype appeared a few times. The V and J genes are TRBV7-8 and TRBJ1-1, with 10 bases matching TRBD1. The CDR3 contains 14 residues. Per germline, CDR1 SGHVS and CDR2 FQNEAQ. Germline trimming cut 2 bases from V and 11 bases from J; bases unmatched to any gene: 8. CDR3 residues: CASSLSGTGVLAFF. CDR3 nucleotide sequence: TGTGCCAGCAGCTTATCGGGGACAGGGGTTCTGGCTTTCTTT.

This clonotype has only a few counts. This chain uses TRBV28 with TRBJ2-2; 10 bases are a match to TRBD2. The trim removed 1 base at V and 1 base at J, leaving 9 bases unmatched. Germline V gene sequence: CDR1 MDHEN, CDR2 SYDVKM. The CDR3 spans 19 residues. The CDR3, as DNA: TGTGCCAGCAGTTTATTTTGGAGCGGGAGGGAATTGAACACCGGGGAGCTGTTTTTT. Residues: CASSLFWSGRELNTGELFF.

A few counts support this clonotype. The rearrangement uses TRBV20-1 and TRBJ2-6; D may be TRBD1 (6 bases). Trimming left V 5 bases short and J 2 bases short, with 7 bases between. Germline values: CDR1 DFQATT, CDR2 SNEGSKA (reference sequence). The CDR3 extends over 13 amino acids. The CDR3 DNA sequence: TGCAGTGCTGCAGGGGCTGGGGCCAACGTCCTGACTTTC. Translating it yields CSAAGAGANVLTF.

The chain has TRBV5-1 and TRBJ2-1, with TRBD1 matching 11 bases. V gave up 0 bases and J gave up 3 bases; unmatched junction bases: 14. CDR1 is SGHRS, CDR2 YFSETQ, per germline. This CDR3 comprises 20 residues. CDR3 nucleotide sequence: TGCGCCAGCAGCTTGGCCGGGGTGGACAGGGGGCTCCAATTCTACAATGAGCAGTTCTTC. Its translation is CASSLAGVDRGLQFYNEQFF.

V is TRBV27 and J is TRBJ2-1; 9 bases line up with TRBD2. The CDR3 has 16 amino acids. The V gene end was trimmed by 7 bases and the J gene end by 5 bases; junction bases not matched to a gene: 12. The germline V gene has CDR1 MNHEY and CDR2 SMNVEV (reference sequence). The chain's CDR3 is CASKMLLAGVNNEQFF. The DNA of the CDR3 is TGTGCCAGCAAGATGTTACTAGCGGGCGTCAACAATGAGCAGTTCTTC.

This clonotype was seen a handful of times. The CDR3 coding sequence is TGCGCCAGCAGCGATACCGGGACTAGTTTAGCCGAGCAGTACTTC. The encoded protein is CASSDTGTSLAEQYF. The chain has TRBV4-1 and TRBJ2-7, with 8 bases identical to TRBD2. Trimming cost V 5 bases and J 6 bases; bases outside gene matches: 12. Germline lookup yields CDR1 MGHRA and CDR2 YSYEKL. CDR3 size: 15 residues.

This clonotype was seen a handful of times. The CDR3 bases are TGCAGTGCTACGGAGGGGACGGTGAACACTGAAGCTTTCTTT. Translated: CSATEGTVNTEAFF. The genes are TRBV20-1 and TRBJ1-1; a weak D match, TRBD1 (5 bases). Looked up from germline, CDR1 is DFQATT and CDR2 is SNEGSKA (reference sequence). The CDR3 runs to 14 residues. V lost 4 bases and J lost 0, with 12 bases in between.

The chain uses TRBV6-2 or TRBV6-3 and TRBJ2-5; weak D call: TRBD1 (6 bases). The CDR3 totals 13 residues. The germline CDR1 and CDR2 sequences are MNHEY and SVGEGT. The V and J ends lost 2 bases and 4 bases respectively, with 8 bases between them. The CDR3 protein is CASSYGQRETQYF. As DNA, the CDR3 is TGTGCCAGCAGTTACGGACAGCGAGAGACCCAGTACTTC.

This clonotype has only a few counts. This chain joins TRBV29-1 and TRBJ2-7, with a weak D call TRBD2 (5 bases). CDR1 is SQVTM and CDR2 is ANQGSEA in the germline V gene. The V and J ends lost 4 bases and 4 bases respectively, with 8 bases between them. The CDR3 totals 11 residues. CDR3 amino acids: CSVAEGYEQYV. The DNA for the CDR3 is TGCAGCGTTGCAGAGGGATACGAGCAGTACGTC.

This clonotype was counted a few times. The CDR3 DNA is TGTGCCAGCCTAGCGCCCAGCTCCTACAATGAGCAGTTCTTC. Its protein product is CASLAPSSYNEQFF. J is TRBJ2-1 and V is TRBV7-9; tentatively, D is TRBD2 (6 bases). The CDR3 covers 14 residues. The V gene lost 8 bases and the J gene lost 0 bases, with 11 bases spanning the gap. The V gene's germline CDR1 is SEHNR and CDR2 FQNEAQ (reference sequence).

CDR3 DNA sequence: TGCGCCAGCAGCTTGGTAGGGACAGGGGATGAGCAGTACTTC. It encodes CASSLVGTGDEQYF. This sequence joins TRBV5-1 and TRBJ2-7; 10 bases line up with TRBD1. In germline, CDR1 is SGHRS, CDR2 YFSETQ. The CDR3 is 14 amino acids. J was trimmed by 7 bases and V by 0 bases; bases with no gene match: 4.